This TCR beta chain is from a study of blood T cell repertoires in COVID-19. Study details: Whether acute or convalescent, the COVID-19 samples came from the United States, Italy and Spain. In each case, the material was cDNA or gDNA derived from T cells, B-cell-depleted T cells, or PBMCs.

Germline V CDR1 and CDR2: SGHTS, YDEGEE. Trimming at V came to 4 bases and at J to 1 base, leaving 4 bases not matched to a gene. The CDR3 consists of 14 residues. As originally analysed: Estimates of nucleated cell counts were drawn from the amplification of reference gene primers. Using immunoSEQ multiplex PCR, the repertoire was profiled, and TCRdb retains in-frame clones only, with some absent. V and J calls and clone size are copied from that table; D and trimming were computed from the DNA. The sample consists of fewer than 130,000 clones, just over 75% of them appearing once. Sequences were obtained from peripheral blood. This rearrangement joins TRBV5-8 to TRBJ2-5; 7 bases are a match to TRBD1. The clonotype comes from an elderly woman with acute or convalescent COVID-19. The CDR3 protein is CASSKGQLQETQYF. In DNA form, the CDR3 reads TGTGCCAGCAGCAAGGGACAGCTCCAAGAGACCCAGTACTTC.